This TCR beta chain stems from a study of post-analysis software for immune sequencing data (dated by TCRdb to 2013 to 2016). Turning to the overall study: Disease courses on record covered relapsing-remitting, secondary progressive and progressive-relapsing multiple sclerosis, though some patients had no subtype annotation. The multiple sclerosis patient repertoires were compared with 11 previously published healthy control repertoires from donors aged about 6 to 26 years. A subset of samples was prepared in parallel using single-end sample barcoding, then pooled and co-amplified after Illumina adapter ligation.

Study-wide findings and limitations: Significantly higher frequencies in patients than in controls were found for five TRBV segments, including TRBV5-6, TRBV5-1 and TRBV20-1. Direct clustering with F measure revealed strong co-clustering of samples prepared in the same batch, which led to a batch-effect correction. Multiple sclerosis patients had significantly lower normalized Chao1 diversity than controls, a result that suggests substantial peripheral T-cell clonal expansion. The control group was slightly older than the multiple sclerosis patient group.

To prepare the library, PCR was applied. The instrument was an Illumina HiSeq 2500. To reduce PCR and sequencing biases, unique molecular identifiers were incorporated into the TCR beta cDNA libraries. Approximately 500,000 cDNA molecules were obtained per 1 to 10 million input T cells, so each molecule approximated one T cell. Patient libraries were prepared and sequenced with the same protocol used for the earlier healthy control dataset. Within a given batch, samples were prepared together, multiplexed and sequenced on the same HiSeq lane. The authors processed their data as follows. MIGEC was used to process the raw barcoded reads, and molecular identifier groups with only a single read were discarded before consensus assembly and CDR3 extraction. Clonotype tables were post-analysed with VDJtools, normalizing diversity by down-sampling all datasets to the smallest sample size. In repertoire overlap clustering, CDR3 amino acid sequences, but not nucleotide sequences, were matched to correct batch-related cross-sample contamination. TCRdb cleaned the public reads at Q25 with fastp, built clones with MiXCR and kept in-frame beta chains. Here each entry gathers all rows of one CDR3 protein and keeps the most common genes and DNA. The V and J calls follow TCRdb's processing rather than the paper's. The table for this sample lists under 900,000 distinct CDR3 sequences; about 53% of them were counted only once. The biggest ten clones account for approximately 4.4% of the sample.

To demonstrate the VDJtools post-analysis software, TCR beta repertoires were profiled from the peripheral blood of 13 young patients with multiple sclerosis. The multiple sclerosis patients were children and adolescents between roughly 6 and 16 years of age. This clonotype was found a few times. What antigen it recognizes has not been identified. The sample holds no much larger clone one base away, and base qualities are not on file. Spanning cysteine to phenylalanine, the CDR3 consists of 16 amino acids. Only the CDR3 DNA stays, 48 bases, in frame from base 1. Sequences SQVTM (CDR1) and ANQGSEA (CDR2) are obtained from the germline V gene. Germline trimming: 6 bases from V, 3 bases from J; junction bases outside gene matches: 15.

Sequencing was done on a sample of blood. The sequence came from a girl aged 5-17 years with multiple sclerosis. The V and J genes are TRBV29-1 and TRBJ1-1; TRBD1 agrees with 8 junctional bases. CDR3 protein: CSVPKPGGDWDTEAFF. The bases are TGCAGCGTCCCCAAGCCAGGGGGCGATTGGGACACTGAAGCTTTCTTT.